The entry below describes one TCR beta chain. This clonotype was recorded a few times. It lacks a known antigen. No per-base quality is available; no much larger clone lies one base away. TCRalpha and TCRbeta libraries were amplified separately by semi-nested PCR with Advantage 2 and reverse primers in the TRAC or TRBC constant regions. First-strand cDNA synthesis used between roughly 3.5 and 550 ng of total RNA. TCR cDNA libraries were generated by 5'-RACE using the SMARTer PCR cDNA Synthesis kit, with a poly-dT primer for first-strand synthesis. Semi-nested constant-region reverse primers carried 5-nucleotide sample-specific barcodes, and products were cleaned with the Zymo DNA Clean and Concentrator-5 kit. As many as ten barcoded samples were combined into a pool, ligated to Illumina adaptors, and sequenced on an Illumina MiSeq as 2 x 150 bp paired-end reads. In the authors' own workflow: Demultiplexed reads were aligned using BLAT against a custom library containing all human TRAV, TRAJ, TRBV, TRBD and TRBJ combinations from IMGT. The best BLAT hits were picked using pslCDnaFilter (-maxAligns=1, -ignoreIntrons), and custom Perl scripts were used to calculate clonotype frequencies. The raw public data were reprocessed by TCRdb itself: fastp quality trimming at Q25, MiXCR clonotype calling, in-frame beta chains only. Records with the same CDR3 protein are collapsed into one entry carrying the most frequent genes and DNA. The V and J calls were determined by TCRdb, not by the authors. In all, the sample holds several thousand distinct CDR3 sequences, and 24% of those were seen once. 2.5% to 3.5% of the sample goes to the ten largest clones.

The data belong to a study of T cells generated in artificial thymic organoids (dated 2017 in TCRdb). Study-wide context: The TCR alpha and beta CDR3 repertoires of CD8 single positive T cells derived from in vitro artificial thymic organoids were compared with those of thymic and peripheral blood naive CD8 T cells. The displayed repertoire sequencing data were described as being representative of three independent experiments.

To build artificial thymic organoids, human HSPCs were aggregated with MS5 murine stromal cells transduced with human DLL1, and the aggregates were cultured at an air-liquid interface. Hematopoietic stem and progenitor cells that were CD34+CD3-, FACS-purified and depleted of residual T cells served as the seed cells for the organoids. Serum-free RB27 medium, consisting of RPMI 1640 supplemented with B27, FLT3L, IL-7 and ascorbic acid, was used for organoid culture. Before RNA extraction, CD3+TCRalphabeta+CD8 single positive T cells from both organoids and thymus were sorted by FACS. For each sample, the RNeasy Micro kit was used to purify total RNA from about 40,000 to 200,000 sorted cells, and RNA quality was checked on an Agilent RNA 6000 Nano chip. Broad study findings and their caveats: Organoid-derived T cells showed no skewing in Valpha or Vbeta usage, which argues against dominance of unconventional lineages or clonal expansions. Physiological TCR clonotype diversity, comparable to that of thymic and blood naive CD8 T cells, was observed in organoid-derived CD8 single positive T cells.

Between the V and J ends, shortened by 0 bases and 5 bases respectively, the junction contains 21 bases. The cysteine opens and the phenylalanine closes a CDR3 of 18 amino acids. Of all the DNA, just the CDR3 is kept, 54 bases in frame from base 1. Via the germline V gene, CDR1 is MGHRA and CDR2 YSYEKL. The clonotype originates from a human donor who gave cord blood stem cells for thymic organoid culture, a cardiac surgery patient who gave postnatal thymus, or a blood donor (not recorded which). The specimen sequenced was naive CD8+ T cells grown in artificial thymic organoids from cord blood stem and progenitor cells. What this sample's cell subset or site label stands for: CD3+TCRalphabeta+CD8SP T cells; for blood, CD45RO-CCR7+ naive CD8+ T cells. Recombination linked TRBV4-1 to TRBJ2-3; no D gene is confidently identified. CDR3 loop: CASSQDAPGLRQRDTQYF. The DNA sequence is TGCGCCAGCAGCCAAGATGCCCCCGGGTTAAGGCAGAGAGATACGCAGTATTTT.